The T cell receptor beta chain under discussion was sequenced for a study of CD8+ T cells in alopecia areata. In each case, RNA was isolated and then reverse transcribed into cDNA as the sequencing template. Libraries were prepared by immunoSEQ multiplex PCR; TCRdb keeps only in-frame clonotypes and omits some of them. The sample has some 120,000 clones, none seen only once. The CDR3 is 15 amino acids. Germline values: CDR1 NSQYPW, CDR2 LRSPGD (reference sequence). V was pared by 2 bases and J by 1 base, with 3 bases of the junction left unmatched. This clone has a handful of counts. Genes and germline come from the mouse. The read falls 4 residues short of the CDR3 end, and the missing part is taken from the germline J gene.

The TCR originated in a C3H/HeJ mouse with alopecia areata. Mouse MHC haplotype: H2-k. The V gene is TRBV1, the J gene TRBJ1-1, with 8 bases lining up with TRBD1. Sequencing was carried out using lesional skin. CDR3 sequence reads: CTCSATTGGNTEVFF. CDR3 DNA (partial): TGCACCTGCAGTGCAACCACAGGGGGAAACACA. Full variable domain (remainder filled in from reference TRBV1 and TRBJ1-1): VTLLEQNPRWRLVPRGQAVNLRCILKNSQYPWMSWYQQDLQKQLQWLFTLRSPGDKEVKSLPGADYLATRVTDTELRLQVANMSQGRTLYCTCSATTGGNTEVFFGKGTRLTVV.